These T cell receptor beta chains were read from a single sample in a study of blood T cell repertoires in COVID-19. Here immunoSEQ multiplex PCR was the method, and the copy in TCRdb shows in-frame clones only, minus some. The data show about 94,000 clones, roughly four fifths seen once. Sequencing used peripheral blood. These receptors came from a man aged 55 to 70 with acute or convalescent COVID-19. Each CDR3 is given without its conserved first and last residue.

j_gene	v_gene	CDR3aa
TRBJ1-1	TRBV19	ASSIGVTGVTEAF
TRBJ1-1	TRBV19	ASKRGGTGNTEAF
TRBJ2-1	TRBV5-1	ASSLGHLSSYNEQF
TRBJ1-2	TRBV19	ASSVEGNYGYT
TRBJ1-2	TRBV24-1	ATSPGTGDNYGYT
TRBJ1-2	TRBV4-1	ASSQGQGVVGYGYT
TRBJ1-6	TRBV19	ASSIESDRGPGLDSPLH
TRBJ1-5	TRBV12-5	ASGLTVPNQPQH
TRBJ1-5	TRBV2	ASSVADGNQPQH
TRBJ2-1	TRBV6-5	ASSYSGAANEQF
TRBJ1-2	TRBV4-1	ASSQELGGYGYT
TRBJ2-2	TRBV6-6	ASSRQVRGRNGRTGELF
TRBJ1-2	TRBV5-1	ASSRNSGQGGYGYT
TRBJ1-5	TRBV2	ASSSNTGNQPQH
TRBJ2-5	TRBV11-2	ASSSGTSGGAWEQETQY
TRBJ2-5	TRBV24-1	ATSDSAKTGLGQETQY
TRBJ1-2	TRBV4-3	ASSQGQGDGYT
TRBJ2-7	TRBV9	ASSVTSGSYEQY
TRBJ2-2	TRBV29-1	SVRGQIAGELF
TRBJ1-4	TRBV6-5	ASGGEKLF
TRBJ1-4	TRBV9	ASSVGWTGGDTNEKLF
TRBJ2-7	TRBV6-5	ASSYSSERASYEQY
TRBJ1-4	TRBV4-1	ASSQVGEVTKEKLF
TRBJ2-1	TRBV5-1	ASSLVTSGNEQF
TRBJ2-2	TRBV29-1	SVSAAGEWTGELF
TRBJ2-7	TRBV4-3	ASSRSLGNEQY
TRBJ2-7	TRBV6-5	ASSKTGGISYEQY
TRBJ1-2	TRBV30	ARSNRIYGYT
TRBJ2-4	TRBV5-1	ASTKDTLAKNIQY
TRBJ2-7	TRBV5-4	ASSSLGGPYEQY
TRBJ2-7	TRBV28	ASSVHLNSYEQY
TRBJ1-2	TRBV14	ASSQDTRGFFGYT
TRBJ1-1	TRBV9	ASSVEGHTEAF
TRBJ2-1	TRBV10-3	AISGGTSGLADNEQF
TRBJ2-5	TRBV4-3	ASSLGLMETQY
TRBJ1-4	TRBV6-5	ASSSYSATNEKLF
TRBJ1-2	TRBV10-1	ASSESNYTSPNYGYT
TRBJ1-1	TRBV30	AWEGQGTEAF